This T cell receptor beta chain was sequenced during a study of control samples from healthy donors and cancer patients. The V gene's germline CDR1 is ENHRY and CDR2 SYGVKD. After removal of 0 bases from V and 6 bases from J, the junction contained 2 bases not matched to a gene. This CDR3 region has 16 residues. The sample holds a few counts of this clone. Generated by immunoSEQ multiplex PCR, the TCRdb table keeps only in-frame clones and is missing some. The repertoire holds approximately 60,000 clones, with 80% to 95% as singletons. The chain couples TRBV10-3 to TRBJ2-2, with 12 bases matching TRBD1. Input material: PBMCs. The clonotype originates from a man aged 25-45 years with colorectal cancer. The CDR3 spells CAISESGTGGSGELFF. The CDR3 nucleotides read TGTGCCATCAGTGAGTCTGGGACAGGGGGCTCCGGGGAGCTGTTTTTT.